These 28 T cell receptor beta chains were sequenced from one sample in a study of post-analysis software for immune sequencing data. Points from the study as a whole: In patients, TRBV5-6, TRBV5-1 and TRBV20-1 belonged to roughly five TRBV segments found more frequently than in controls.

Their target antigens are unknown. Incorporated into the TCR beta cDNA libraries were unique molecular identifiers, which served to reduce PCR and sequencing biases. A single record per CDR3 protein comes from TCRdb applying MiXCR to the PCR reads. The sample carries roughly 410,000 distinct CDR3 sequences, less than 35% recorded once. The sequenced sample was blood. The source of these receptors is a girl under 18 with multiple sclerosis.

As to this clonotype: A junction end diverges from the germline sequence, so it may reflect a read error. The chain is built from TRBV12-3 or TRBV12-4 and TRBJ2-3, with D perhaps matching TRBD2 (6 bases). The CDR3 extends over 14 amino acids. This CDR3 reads CASRLADYTDTQYF. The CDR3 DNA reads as TGTGCCAGCAGGTTAGCGGACTACACAGATACGCAGTATTTT.

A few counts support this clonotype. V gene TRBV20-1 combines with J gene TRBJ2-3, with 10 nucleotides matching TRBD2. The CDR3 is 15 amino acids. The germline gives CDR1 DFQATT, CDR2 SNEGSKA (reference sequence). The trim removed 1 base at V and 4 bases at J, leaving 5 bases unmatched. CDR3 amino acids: CSARVLAGEPDTQYF. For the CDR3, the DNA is TGCAGTGCTAGAGTGCTAGCGGGGGAACCAGATACGCAGTATTTT.

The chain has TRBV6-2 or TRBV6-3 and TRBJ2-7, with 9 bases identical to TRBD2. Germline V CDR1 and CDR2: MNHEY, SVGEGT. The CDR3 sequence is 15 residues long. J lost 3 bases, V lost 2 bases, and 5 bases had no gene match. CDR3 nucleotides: TGTGCCAGCAGTTACAAGCTAGCGGGGAACTACGAGCAGTACTTC. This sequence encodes CASSYKLAGNYEQYF.

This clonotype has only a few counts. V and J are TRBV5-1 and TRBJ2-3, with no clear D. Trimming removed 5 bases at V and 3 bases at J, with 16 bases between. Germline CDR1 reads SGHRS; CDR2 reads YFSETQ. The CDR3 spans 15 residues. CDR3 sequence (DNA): TGCGCCAGCAGTCGGACCTCCGTGGGAACAGATACGCAGTATTTT. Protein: CASSRTSVGTDTQYF.

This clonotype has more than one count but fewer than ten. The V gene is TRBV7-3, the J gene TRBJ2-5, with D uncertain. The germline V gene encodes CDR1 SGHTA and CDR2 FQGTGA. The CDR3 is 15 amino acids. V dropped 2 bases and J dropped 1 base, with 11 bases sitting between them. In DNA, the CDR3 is TGTGCCAGCAGCTTATGGGCAAACCGCCAAGAGACCCAGTACTTC. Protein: CASSLWANRQETQYF.

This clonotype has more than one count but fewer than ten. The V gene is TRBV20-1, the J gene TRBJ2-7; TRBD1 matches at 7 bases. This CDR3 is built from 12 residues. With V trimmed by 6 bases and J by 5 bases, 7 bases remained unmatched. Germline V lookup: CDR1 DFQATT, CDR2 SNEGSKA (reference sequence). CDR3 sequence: CSASGTANEQYF. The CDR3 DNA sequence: TGCAGTGCCTCCGGGACAGCCAACGAGCAGTACTTC.

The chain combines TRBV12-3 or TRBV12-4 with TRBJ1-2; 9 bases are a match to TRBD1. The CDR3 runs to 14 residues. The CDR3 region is CATKTGGINYGYTF. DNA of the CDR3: TGTGCTACTAAGACAGGGGGGATTAACTATGGCTACACCTTC.

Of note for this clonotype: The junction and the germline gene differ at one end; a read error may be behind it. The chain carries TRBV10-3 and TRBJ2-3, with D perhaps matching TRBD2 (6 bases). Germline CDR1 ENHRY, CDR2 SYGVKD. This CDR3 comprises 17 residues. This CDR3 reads CVISEPLTRLITDTQYF. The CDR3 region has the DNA TGTGTCATCAGTGAGCCCCTGACTAGACTCATCACAGATACGCAGTATTTT.

This CDR3 reads CASSPGTSKRVNEQFF. CDR3 in DNA: TGTGCCAGCAGCCCCGGGACTAGCAAGAGGGTCAATGAGCAGTTCTTC. The chain is built from TRBV5-5 and TRBJ2-1; 9 bases map to TRBD2. Germline V gene data show CDR1 as SGHKS and CDR2 as YYEKEE (reference sequence). After removal of 4 bases from V and 6 bases from J, the junction contained 11 bases not matched to a gene. This CDR3 spans 16 amino acids.

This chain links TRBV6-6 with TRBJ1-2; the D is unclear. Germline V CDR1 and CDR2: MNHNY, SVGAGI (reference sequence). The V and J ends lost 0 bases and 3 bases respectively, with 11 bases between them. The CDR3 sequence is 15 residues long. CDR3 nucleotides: TGTGCCAGCAGTTACTCGGACGCTAGGGACTATGGCTACACCTTC. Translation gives CASSYSDARDYGYTF.

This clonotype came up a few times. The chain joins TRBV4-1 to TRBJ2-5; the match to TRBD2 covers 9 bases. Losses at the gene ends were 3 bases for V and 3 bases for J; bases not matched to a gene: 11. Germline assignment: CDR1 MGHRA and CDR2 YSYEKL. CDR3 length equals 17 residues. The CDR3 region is CASSQLGGGVAKETQYF. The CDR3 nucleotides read TGCGCCAGCAGCCAGCTCGGCGGGGGGGTCGCTAAAGAGACCCAGTACTTC.

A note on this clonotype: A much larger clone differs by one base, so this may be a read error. CDR3 in amino acids: CASSYNERFF. CDR3 DNA sequence: TGTGCCAGCAGTTACAATGAGCGGTTCTTC. This sequence joins TRBV12-3 or TRBV12-4 and TRBJ2-1; D is unclear. The CDR3 covers 10 residues.

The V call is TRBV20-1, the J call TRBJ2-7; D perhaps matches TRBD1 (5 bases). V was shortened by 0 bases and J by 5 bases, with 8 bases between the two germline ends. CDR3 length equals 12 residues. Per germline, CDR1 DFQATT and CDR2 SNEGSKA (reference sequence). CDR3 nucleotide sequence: TGCAGTGCTAGAGATCCAGGGCACGAGCAGTACTTC. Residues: CSARDPGHEQYF.

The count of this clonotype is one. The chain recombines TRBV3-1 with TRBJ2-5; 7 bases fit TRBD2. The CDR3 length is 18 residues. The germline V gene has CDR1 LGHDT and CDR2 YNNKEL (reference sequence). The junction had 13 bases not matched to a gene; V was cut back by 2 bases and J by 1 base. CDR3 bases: TGTGCCAGCAGCCAAAGCGGGACCCTGTTTTTGCCCCAAGAGACCCAGTACTTC. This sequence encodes CASSQSGTLFLPQETQYF.

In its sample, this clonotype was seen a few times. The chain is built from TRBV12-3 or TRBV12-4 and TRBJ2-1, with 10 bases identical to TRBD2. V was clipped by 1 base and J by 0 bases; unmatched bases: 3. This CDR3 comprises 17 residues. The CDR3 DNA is TGTGCCAGCAGTTTAGGGACTAGCGGTCTCTCCTACAATGAGCAGTTCTTC. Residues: CASSLGTSGLSYNEQFF.

Here the CDR3 DNA reads TGTGCCAGCAGTCCGGCCCAGGACGGCACCATATATTTT. This translates into CASSPAQDGTIYF. The chain carries TRBV6-5 and TRBJ1-3, with no clear D. The ends were cut back, 5 bases at V and 9 bases at J, with 14 bases in the middle. This CDR3 has 13 residues. Germline V CDR1 and CDR2: MNHEY, SVGAGI.

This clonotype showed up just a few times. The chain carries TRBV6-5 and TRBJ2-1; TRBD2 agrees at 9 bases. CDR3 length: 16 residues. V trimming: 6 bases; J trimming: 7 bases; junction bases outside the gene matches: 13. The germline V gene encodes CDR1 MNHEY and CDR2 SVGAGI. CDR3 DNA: TGTGCCAGCAGCGCCCGCGGCGCGGGGGGGCTAAATGAGCAGTTCTTC. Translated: CASSARGAGGLNEQFF.

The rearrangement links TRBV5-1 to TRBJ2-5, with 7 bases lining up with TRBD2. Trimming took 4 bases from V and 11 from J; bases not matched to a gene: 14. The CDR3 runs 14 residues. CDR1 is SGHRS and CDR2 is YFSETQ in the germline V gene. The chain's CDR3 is CASSAGDWGGEQYF. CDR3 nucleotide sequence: TGCGCCAGCAGCGCGGGGGATTGGGGAGGAGAGCAGTACTTC. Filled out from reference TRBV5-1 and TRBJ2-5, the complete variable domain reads KAGVTQTPRYLIKTRGQQVTLSCSPISGHRSVSWYQQTPGQGLQFLFEYFSETQRNKGNFPGRFSGRQFSNSRSEMNVSTLELGDSALYLCASSAGDWGGEQYFGPGTRLLVL.

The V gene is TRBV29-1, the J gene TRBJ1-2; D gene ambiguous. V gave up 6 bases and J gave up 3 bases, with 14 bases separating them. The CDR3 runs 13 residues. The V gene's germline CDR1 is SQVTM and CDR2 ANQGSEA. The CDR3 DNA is TGCAGCGTCGAATGGGCAGTGGACTATGGCTACACCTTC. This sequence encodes CSVEWAVDYGYTF.

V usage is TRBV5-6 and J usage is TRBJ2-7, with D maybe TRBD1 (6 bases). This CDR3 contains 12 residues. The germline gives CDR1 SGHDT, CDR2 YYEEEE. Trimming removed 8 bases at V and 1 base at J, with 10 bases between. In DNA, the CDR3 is TGTGCCAGTATTGGACAGTCCTACGAGCAGTACTTC. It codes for CASIGQSYEQYF.

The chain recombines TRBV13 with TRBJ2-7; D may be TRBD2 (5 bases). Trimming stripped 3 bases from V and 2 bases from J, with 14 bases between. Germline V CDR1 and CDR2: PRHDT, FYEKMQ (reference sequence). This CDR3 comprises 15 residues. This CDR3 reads CASSFVGSGTYEQYF. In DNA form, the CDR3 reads TGTGCCAGCAGCTTTGTGGGCAGCGGAACCTACGAGCAGTACTTC.

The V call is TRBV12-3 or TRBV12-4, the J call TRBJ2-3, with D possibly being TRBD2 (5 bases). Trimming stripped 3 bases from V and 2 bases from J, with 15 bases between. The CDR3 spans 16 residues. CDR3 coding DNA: TGTGCCAGCAGTTTGGGCGGAGCGGCGGTCACAGATACGCAGTATTTT. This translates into CASSLGGAAVTDTQYF.

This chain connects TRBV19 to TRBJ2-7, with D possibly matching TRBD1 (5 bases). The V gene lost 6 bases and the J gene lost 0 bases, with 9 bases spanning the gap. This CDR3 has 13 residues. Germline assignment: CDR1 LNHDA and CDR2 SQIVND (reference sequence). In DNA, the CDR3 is TGTGCCAGTAGCCACACAGGCTCCTACGAGCAGTACTTC. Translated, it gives CASSHTGSYEQYF.

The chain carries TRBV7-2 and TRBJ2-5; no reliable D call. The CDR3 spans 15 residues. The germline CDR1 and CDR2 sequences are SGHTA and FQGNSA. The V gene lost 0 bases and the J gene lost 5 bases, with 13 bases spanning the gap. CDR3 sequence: CASSLAASPSETQYF. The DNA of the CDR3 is TGTGCCAGCAGCTTAGCCGCCAGTCCCTCGGAGACCCAGTACTTC.

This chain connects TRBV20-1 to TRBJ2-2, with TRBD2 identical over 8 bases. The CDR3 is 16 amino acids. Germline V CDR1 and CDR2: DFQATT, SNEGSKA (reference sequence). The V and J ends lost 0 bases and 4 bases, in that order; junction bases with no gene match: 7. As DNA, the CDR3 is TGCAGTGCTAGAGATCCAACCGGGACTAGCACCGGGGAGCTGTTTTTT. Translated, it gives CSARDPTGTSTGELFF.

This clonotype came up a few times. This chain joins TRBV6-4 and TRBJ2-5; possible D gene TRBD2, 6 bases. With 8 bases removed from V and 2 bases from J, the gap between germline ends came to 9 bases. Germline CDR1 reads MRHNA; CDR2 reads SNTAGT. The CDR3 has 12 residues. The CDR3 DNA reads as TGTGCCAGCGGGACTCATCAAGAGACCCAGTACTTC. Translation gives CASGTHQETQYF.

The CDR3 DNA sequence: TGTGCCAGCAGCTTGGGGACAGGGGCAGATCAACAGTACTTC. Encoded protein: CASSLGTGADQQYF. The V call is TRBV7-9, the J call TRBJ2-7; 10 bases fit TRBD1. The CDR3 has 14 amino acids. Germline CDR1 reads SEHNR; CDR2 reads FQNEAQ (reference sequence). Trimming took 3 bases from V and 10 from J; bases not matched to a gene: 9.

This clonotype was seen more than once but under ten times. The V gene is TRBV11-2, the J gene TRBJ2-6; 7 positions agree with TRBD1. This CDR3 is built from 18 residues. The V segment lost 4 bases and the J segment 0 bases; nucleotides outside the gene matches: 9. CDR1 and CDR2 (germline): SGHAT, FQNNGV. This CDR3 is CASSSPTGPRSGANVLTF. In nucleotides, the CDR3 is TGTGCCAGCAGCTCCCCGACAGGGCCCCGCTCTGGGGCCAACGTCCTGACTTTC.